These 20 T cell receptor beta chains were sequenced from one sample in a study of identical twins. TCRdb processed the 5' RACE reads anew with MiXCR; each CDR3 protein has one entry. Of a few hundred thousand distinct CDR3 sequences in the sample, 8.5% to 9.5% are singletons; the top ten hold 6% to 8.5%. The data were also submitted as part of a second study, on yellow fever vaccine responses in identical twins.

The material sequenced was CD8+ T cells sorted from blood. The receptors were gathered from a woman between 18 and 30 years old in good health.

This chain uses TRBV27 with TRBJ2-1; D perhaps matches TRBD2 (6 bases). The CDR3 length is 12 residues. Germline loops: CDR1 MNHEY, CDR2 SMNVEV (reference sequence). Trimming left V 6 bases short and J 9 bases short, with 12 bases between. The CDR3 nucleotides read TGTGCCAGCAGGAAACTAGCCGGTGAGCAGTTCTTC. Protein product: CASRKLAGEQFF.

This clonotype was observed once. The chain links TRBV9 to TRBJ2-1, with D perhaps given as TRBD1 or TRBD2 (5 bases each). Germline CDR1 reads SGDLS; CDR2 reads YYNGEE. The CDR3 is made up of 21 amino acids. V was pared by 4 bases and J by 4 bases, with 33 bases between. CDR3 in amino acids: CASSNHPVQLGEKRTYNEQFF. DNA of the CDR3: TGTGCCAGCAGCAACCATCCGGTACAGCTGGGAGAGAAACGGACATACAATGAGCAGTTCTTC.

CDR3 sequence: CASSGPLGTGPYEQYF. In nucleotides, the CDR3 is TGTGCCAGCAGCGGGCCCCTCGGGACAGGGCCCTACGAGCAGTACTTC. The chain carries TRBV6-2 or TRBV6-3 and TRBJ2-7, with TRBD1 matching 9 bases. Germline V gene data show CDR1 as MNHEY and CDR2 as SVGEGT. The CDR3 contains 16 residues. Trimming cost V 6 bases and J 2 bases; bases outside gene matches: 11.

This clonotype was seen a handful of times. The V and J genes are TRBV5-1 and TRBJ2-3; D remains unclear. Deletions cut 2 bases from V and 2 bases from J, with 12 bases between. The CDR3 runs to 15 residues. Germline V gives CDR1 SGHRS, CDR2 YFSETQ. CDR3 coding DNA: TGCGCCAGCAGCTTCCTGGACGGAATCACAGATACGCAGTATTTT. Translating gives CASSFLDGITDTQYF.

This clonotype was seen a few times. The chain joins TRBV20-1 to TRBJ2-1, with 7 bases lining up with TRBD2. CDR1 is DFQATT and CDR2 is SNEGSKA in the germline V gene (reference sequence). The CDR3 length is 14 residues. The J segment lost 3 bases and the V segment lost 5 bases, leaving 7 bases of the junction unmatched. Written as DNA, the CDR3 is TGCAGTGCTCGGAGCGGGGCTGACTACAATGAGCAGTTCTTC. Translation: CSARSGADYNEQFF.

This clonotype was detected many times. The V and J genes are TRBV4-2 and TRBJ1-1, with D possibly being TRBD1 (5 bases). CDR1 is LGHNA and CDR2 is YNFKEQ in the germline V gene. The CDR3 covers 12 residues. With 1 base removed from V and 7 bases from J, the gap between germline ends came to 7 bases. The CDR3 protein is CASSQGTIEAFF. The CDR3 DNA reads TGTGCCAGCAGCCAAGGGACAATTGAAGCTTTCTTT.

This clonotype was seen ten or more times. The chain combines TRBV7-9 with TRBJ2-7; no clear D gene. In germline, CDR1 is SEHNR, CDR2 FQNEAQ (reference sequence). With 5 bases removed from V and 2 bases from J, the gap between germline ends came to 19 bases. This CDR3 is built from 16 residues. The CDR3 DNA reads TGTGCCAGCAGCCCGGCCGGCCAGTCTCTTCCCTACGAGCAGTACTTC. It is translated as CASSPAGQSLPYEQYF.

This clonotype has at least ten counts. The genes are TRBV15 and TRBJ2-2; TRBD1 is a possible D gene (5 bases). Germline V CDR1 and CDR2: LNHNV, YYDKDF (reference sequence). V shed 0 bases and J shed 6 bases, with 11 bases lying between them. CDR3 size: 15 residues. The CDR3 nucleotides read TGTGCCACCAGCAGAGATAACGCAGGGTCCGGGGAGCTGTTTTTT. Protein: CATSRDNAGSGELFF.

This clonotype was seen a few times. V gene TRBV19 combines with J gene TRBJ2-7, with unresolved D. CDR3 length: 12 amino acids. V lost 2 bases, J lost 2 bases, and 4 bases lay in between. Germline V gene lookup returns CDR1 LNHDA and CDR2 SQIVND (reference sequence). The CDR3 bases are TGTGCCAGTAGTATATCCCCCTACGAGCAGTACTTC. Its protein product is CASSISPYEQYF.

This clonotype was counted between two and nine times. The gene calls are TRBV5-6 and TRBJ2-5; possibly TRBD2 for D (6 bases). This CDR3 comprises 13 residues. V was cut by 7 bases and J by 3 bases, with 13 bases left in between. Germline V gene lookup returns CDR1 SGHDT and CDR2 YYEEEE. The chain's CDR3 is CASEGLHKETQYF. CDR3 in DNA: TGTGCCAGCGAGGGACTCCATAAAGAGACCCAGTACTTC.

The rearrangement links TRBV27 to TRBJ2-2, with D possibly matching TRBD1 (6 bases). The germline V gene encodes CDR1 MNHEY and CDR2 SMNVEV (reference sequence). V was pared by 5 bases and J by 6 bases, with 13 bases between. The CDR3 is 14 residues long. As DNA, the CDR3 is TGTGCCAGCAGTACACAGGGTACCCCCGGGGAGCTGTTTTTT. Encoded protein: CASSTQGTPGELFF.

The rearrangement links TRBV20-1 to TRBJ2-1; 12 nucleotides agree with TRBD1. Trimming cost V 2 bases and J 9 bases; bases outside gene matches: 8. Germline lookup yields CDR1 DFQATT and CDR2 SNEGSKA (reference sequence). The CDR3 sequence is 15 residues long. CDR3 residues: CSARPEGQGAGEQFF. The DNA of the CDR3 is TGCAGTGCTAGACCAGAGGGACAGGGGGCTGGTGAGCAGTTCTTC.

This clonotype was picked up many times. The rearrangement links TRBV6-6 to TRBJ2-2; 8 nucleotides align to TRBD1. With 10 bases clipped from V and 4 bases from J, the junction kept 5 bases outside the gene matches. From germline, CDR1 is MNHNY and CDR2 SVGAGI (reference sequence). The CDR3 totals 13 residues. DNA of the CDR3: TGTGCCACGGACAGGGTTGGCACCGGGGAGCTGTTTTTT. It specifies CATDRVGTGELFF.

The rearrangement links TRBV7-2 to TRBJ1-2; D call uncertain. Deletions cut 3 bases from V and 6 bases from J, with 2 bases between. The CDR3 contains 10 residues. CDR1 and CDR2 (germline): SGHTA, FQGNSA. DNA of the CDR3: TGTGCCAGCAGCTTTAATGGCTACACCTTC. It yields the protein CASSFNGYTF.

Note on this clonotype: A read error may be the cause here, since a much bigger clone is one base away. This chain joins TRBV29-1 and TRBJ2-1; unclear D gene. CDR1 SQVTM and CDR2 ANQGSEA come from the germline V gene. There are 17 residues in the CDR3. V was pared by 5 bases and J by 3 bases, with 23 bases between. Written as DNA, the CDR3 is TGCAGCGTTCAAGGGTCACCTTCCCGGATAGGCTACAATGAGCAGTTCTTC. Its protein is CSVQGSPSRIGYNEQFF.

The table lists this clonotype with many counts. V is TRBV11-2 and J is TRBJ2-7; D may match TRBD1 or TRBD2 (5 bases each). The CDR3 is made up of 15 amino acids. Per the germline V gene, CDR1 is SGHAT and CDR2 is FQNNGV. Trimming pared 5 bases from V and 0 bases from J, leaving 14 bases between. This chain's CDR3 is CASSQREGRSYEQYF. The CDR3 DNA sequence: TGTGCCAGCAGCCAACGCGAGGGGCGCTCCTACGAGCAGTACTTC.

This clonotype has only a few counts. The rearrangement links TRBV6-6 to TRBJ1-1, with D hard to call. CDR3 size: 12 residues. Germline CDR1 reads MNHNY; CDR2 reads SVGAGI (reference sequence). V dropped 8 bases and J dropped 1 base, with 8 bases sitting between them. CDR3 in DNA: TGTGCCAGCGCCATCGGGAACACTGAAGCTTTCTTT. As protein: CASAIGNTEAFF.

This clonotype was found a few times. J is TRBJ1-4 and V is TRBV7-9; no definite D call. Deletions cut 5 bases from V and 5 bases from J, with 15 bases between. This CDR3 comprises 15 residues. Germline assignment: CDR1 SEHNR and CDR2 FQNEAQ (reference sequence). CDR3 region: CASSRYDGLNEKLFF. The CDR3 region has the DNA TGTGCCAGCAGCCGTTACGACGGCCTCAATGAAAAACTGTTTTTT.

This clonotype was counted between two and nine times. The chain uses TRBV2 and TRBJ2-7; D unresolved. The germline gives CDR1 SNHLY, CDR2 FYNNEI. The length of the CDR3 is 17 residues. V was clipped by 3 bases and J by 0 bases, with 18 bases between them. In DNA form, the CDR3 reads TGTGCCAGCAGTGATGCCACCGACACTTGGGGCTCCTACGAGCAGTACTTC. This encodes CASSDATDTWGSYEQYF.

The chain carries TRBV15 and TRBJ1-1; D uncertain. CDR1 is LNHNV and CDR2 is YYDKDF in the germline V gene (reference sequence). Trimming shortened V by 0 bases and J by 1 base, and 9 bases separated the two germline ends. The CDR3 is 15 amino acids. DNA for the CDR3: TGTGCCACCAGCAGAGATCGTCAGACGAACACTGAAGCTTTCTTT. It specifies CATSRDRQTNTEAFF. Using reference TRBV15 and TRBJ1-1 for the parts outside the CDR3, the full variable domain is DAMVIQNPRYQVTQFGKPVTLSCSQTLNHNVMYWYQQKSSQAPKLLFHYYDKDFNNEADTPDNFQSRRPNTSFCFLDIRSPGLGDTAMYLCATSRDRQTNTEAFFGQGTRLTVV.